This T cell receptor beta chain stems from a study of blood T cell repertoires in COVID-19. Whole-study context: The United States, Italy and Spain supplied acute and convalescent COVID-19 samples. T cells, B-cell-depleted T cells, or PBMCs provided the cDNA or gDNA that served as material.

CDR1 MNHNS and CDR2 SASEGT come from the germline V gene. V dropped 2 bases and J dropped 8; count of bases not matched to a gene: 9. The CDR3 sequence is 15 residues long. The assay was immunoSEQ multiplex PCR, and TCRdb's table has in-frame clones only and misses some. Of almost 250,000 clones listed, about 89% are singletons. Either two negative PCRs, clearance, or symptom resolution qualified Cohort 3 donors as recovered. The chain carries TRBV6-1 and TRBJ2-3; TRBD1 matches at 8 bases. The clonotype originates from a woman between 25 and 40 years old who had recovered from COVID-19. Source material: PBMCs or T cells enriched from blood (not recorded which). As DNA, the CDR3 is TGTGCCAGCAGTGAAACCGGGACAGGTCGCGGTACGCAGTATTTT. Protein: CASSETGTGRGTQYF.